The sequence of this TCR beta chain was determined in a study of T cell repertoires in cytomegalovirus infection. Whole-study findings and limits: Dominating the ex vivo response were TCR beta clonotypes that were CMV-specific and HLA-C-restricted.

A word on this clonotype: Its antigen is unknown.

TCRdb processed the reads anew with MiXCR; each CDR3 protein has one entry. The table includes about 830,000 distinct CDR3 sequences, less than 35% detected once. Trimming stripped 5 bases from V and 3 bases from J, with 17 bases between. The CDR3 contains 15 residues. Material: cultured CD8+ T cells from PBMCs, obtained from culture after CMV antigen stimulation. The chain combines TRBV12-3 or TRBV12-4 with TRBJ2-7; no definite D call. The TCR originated in a human donor in good health (CMV status not recorded). Some clones in this sample may be carry-over from other donors' samples. Written as DNA, the CDR3 is TGTGCCAGCAGTGAATTTGCCCCAAGCCGCTACGAGCAGTACTTC. Its translation is CASSEFAPSRYEQYF.